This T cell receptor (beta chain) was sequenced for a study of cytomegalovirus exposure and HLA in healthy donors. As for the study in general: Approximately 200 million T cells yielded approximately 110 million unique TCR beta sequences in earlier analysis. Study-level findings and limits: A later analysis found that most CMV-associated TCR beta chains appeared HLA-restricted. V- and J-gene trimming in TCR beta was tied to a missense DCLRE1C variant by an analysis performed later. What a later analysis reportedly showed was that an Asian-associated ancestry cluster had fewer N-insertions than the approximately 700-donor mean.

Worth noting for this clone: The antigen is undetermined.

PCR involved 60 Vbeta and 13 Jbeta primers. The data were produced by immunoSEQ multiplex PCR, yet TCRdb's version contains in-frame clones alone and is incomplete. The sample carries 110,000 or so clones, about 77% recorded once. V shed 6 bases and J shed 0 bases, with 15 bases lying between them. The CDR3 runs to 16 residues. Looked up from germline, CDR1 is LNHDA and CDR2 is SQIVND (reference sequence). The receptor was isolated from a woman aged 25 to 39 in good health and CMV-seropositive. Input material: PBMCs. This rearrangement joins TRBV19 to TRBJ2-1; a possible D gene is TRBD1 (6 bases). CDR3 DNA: TGTGCCAGTAGCGCGACCGGGACAATCTCCTACAATGAGCAGTTCTTC. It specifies CASSATGTISYNEQFF.